The 23 T cell receptor beta chains below were found in one sample sequenced in a study of vaccination and CD4 T cells after COVID-19. Specified treatment: approximately 9-day PBMC culture with coronavirus spike peptide pools or control peptides (ViraFEST assay). Researchers used the Oncomine TCR Beta short-read assay to sequence DNA from cultured CD4+ T cells. TCRdb recomputed calls from the PCR reads with MiXCR, one row per CDR3 protein. The repertoire has about 18,000 distinct CDR3 sequences, 50% of them found once; the top ten carry under 7.5%. No antigen has been identified for these receptors. Sequenced material: CD4+ T cells from blood, cultured in vitro. These receptors were taken from a human donor who had recovered from COVID-19.

This chain connects TRBV11-2 to TRBJ1-1; a weak D match, TRBD1 (6 bases). The length of the CDR3 is 16 residues. Deletions cut 5 bases from V and 1 base from J, with 17 bases between. Per germline, CDR1 SGHAT and CDR2 FQNNGV. The CDR3, as DNA: TGTGCCAGCAGCCCGCGCGCCGGGACACCGAACACTGAAGCTTTCTTT. Residues: CASSPRAGTPNTEAFF.

This chain connects TRBV6-1 to TRBJ2-7; D uncertain. CDR1 is MNHNS and CDR2 is SASEGT in the germline V gene. The V gene lost 3 bases and the J gene lost 1 base, with 10 bases spanning the gap. The CDR3 totals 14 residues. This CDR3 reads CASSDGRRSYEQYF. The CDR3 bases are TGTGCCAGCAGTGACGGCAGGCGTTCCTACGAGCAGTACTTC.

V and J are TRBV11-2 and TRBJ2-7; D may match TRBD1 or TRBD2 (5 bases each). CDR3 length: 13 amino acids. Germline V CDR1 and CDR2: SGHAT, FQNNGV. Trimming removed 5 bases from V and 0 bases from J, with 8 bases in between. The CDR3 DNA sequence: TGTGCCAGCAGCCGGGGCAGCTCCTACGAGCAGTACTTC. This translates into CASSRGSSYEQYF.

This clonotype was recorded a few times. This chain links TRBV30 with TRBJ1-1; no clear D. V was trimmed by 2 bases and J by 9 bases, leaving 10 bases between them. Germline V lookup: CDR1 GTSNPN, CDR2 SVGIG (reference sequence). The CDR3 is 11 amino acids. CDR3 sequence reads: CAWSHDPKAFF. The CDR3 bases are TGTGCCTGGAGTCACGACCCGAAAGCTTTCTTT.

This clonotype has only a few counts. CDR3 protein: CSARDPRDNYGYTF. The CDR3 region has the DNA TGCAGTGCTAGAGATCCCAGGGACAACTATGGCTACACCTTC. The genes are TRBV20-1 and TRBJ1-2; a possible D gene is TRBD1 (5 bases). Germline loops: CDR1 DFQATT, CDR2 SNEGSKA (reference sequence). The V end was cut by 0 bases, the J end by 2 bases, with 10 bases between. This CDR3 is 14 amino acids long.

This sequence joins TRBV7-8 and TRBJ2-1; perhaps TRBD2 as D (6 bases). Between the trimmed V and J ends, which lost 2 bases and 8 bases, there was a span of 13 bases. The CDR3 has 14 amino acids. Looked up from germline, CDR1 is SGHVS and CDR2 is FQNEAQ. The CDR3 sequence is CASSLRETVYEQFF. The CDR3 DNA follows: TGTGCCAGCAGCTTACGGGAGACAGTTTATGAGCAGTTCTTC.

The rearrangement links TRBV7-8 to TRBJ2-7, with a tentative D call TRBD1 (5 bases). V lost 3 bases, J lost 4 bases, and 10 bases lay in between. This CDR3 has 13 amino acids. Per the germline V gene, CDR1 is SGHVS and CDR2 is FQNEAQ. The CDR3 DNA reads as TGTGCCAGCAGCTTTAGGGGTGATTACGAGCAGTACTTC. Amino acids: CASSFRGDYEQYF.

V gene TRBV10-2 combines with J gene TRBJ1-1; TRBD1 is a possible D gene (5 bases). Germline V gene sequence: CDR1 WSHSY, CDR2 SAAADI. With 5 bases removed from V and 1 base from J, the gap between germline ends came to 8 bases. This CDR3 has 13 amino acids. As DNA, the CDR3 is TGCGCCAGCAGTACCCAGGGGAACACTGAAGCTTTCTTT. It encodes CASSTQGNTEAFF.

The V and J genes are TRBV11-2 and TRBJ1-3; weak D call: TRBD1 (5 bases). The ends were cut back, 1 base at V and 5 bases at J, with 21 bases in the middle. Germline V gene lookup returns CDR1 SGHAT and CDR2 FQNNGV. CDR3 length equals 18 residues. DNA for the CDR3: TGTGCCAGCAGCTTAGGTTCGTGGGAGGGGCTGCCAAGAAACACCATATATTTT. It specifies CASSLGSWEGLPRNTIYF.

The chain recombines TRBV10-2 with TRBJ1-3, with a possible D match to TRBD1 (5 bases). The germline V gene has CDR1 WSHSY and CDR2 SAAADI. This CDR3 has 14 amino acids. The V and J ends lost 5 bases and 0 bases respectively, with 8 bases between them. CDR3 bases: TGCGCCAGCAGTCCAGGGCTCTCTGGAAACACCATATATTTT. It translates to CASSPGLSGNTIYF.

The V gene is TRBV6-2 or TRBV6-3, the J gene TRBJ2-1; no clear D gene. Germline CDR1 is MNHEY and CDR2 is SVGEGT. The CDR3 is made up of 13 amino acids. The V end lost 6 bases, the J end lost 3 bases, and 9 bases lay between the germline ends. The DNA of the CDR3 is TGTGCCAGCAGCCTCGATGACTACAATGAGCAGTTCTTC. Its translation is CASSLDDYNEQFF.

The V and J genes are TRBV5-1 and TRBJ1-2; 8 bases agree with TRBD1. Losses at the gene ends were 4 bases for V and 5 bases for J; bases not matched to a gene: 4. Germline V lookup: CDR1 SGHRS, CDR2 YFSETQ. The CDR3 is made up of 13 amino acids. CDR3 DNA sequence: TGCGCCAGCAGCCTGACAGGGGAATATGGCTACACCTTC. This encodes CASSLTGEYGYTF. Using reference TRBV5-1 and TRBJ1-2 for the parts outside the CDR3, the full variable domain is KAGVTQTPRYLIKTRGQQVTLSCSPISGHRSVSWYQQTPGQGLQFLFEYFSETQRNKGNFPGRFSGRQFSNSRSEMNVSTLELGDSALYLCASSLTGEYGYTFGSGTRLTVV.

This clonotype showed up just a few times. CDR3 loop: CASSLARTYGYTF. For the CDR3, the DNA is TGTGCCAGCAGCTTAGCCCGGACATATGGCTACACCTTC. The V call is TRBV7-8, the J call TRBJ1-2; TRBD1 might be the D (5 bases). Germline V gives CDR1 SGHVS, CDR2 FQNEAQ. The CDR3 has 13 amino acids. V shed 0 bases and J shed 5 bases, with 7 bases lying between them. Complete variable domain (other parts from reference TRBV7-8 and TRBJ1-2): GAGVSQSPRYKVAKRGQDVALRCDPISGHVSLFWYQQALGQGPEFLTYFQNEAQLDKSGLPSDRFFAERPEGSVSTLKIQRTQQEDSAVYLCASSLARTYGYTFGSGTRLTVV.

This clonotype was counted a single time. V gene TRBV27 combines with J gene TRBJ2-1, with 12 bases aligning to TRBD2. Germline V gene data show CDR1 as MNHEY and CDR2 as SMNVEV (reference sequence). V was pared by 2 bases and J by 3 bases, with 2 bases of the junction left unmatched. The CDR3 consists of 16 residues. The CDR3 coding sequence is TGTGCCAGCAGTTTAGTGGGACTAGCGGGCTACAATGAGCAGTTCTTC. It is translated as CASSLVGLAGYNEQFF.

This clonotype was seen only a few times. V and J are TRBV6-2 or TRBV6-3 and TRBJ2-5, with 10 bases identical to TRBD1. CDR3 length: 15 amino acids. Germline CDR1 and CDR2: MNHEY and SVGEGT. Germline trimming cut 6 bases from V and 1 base from J; bases unmatched to any gene: 5. The CDR3 is CASSRTGGFQETQYF. DNA of the CDR3: TGTGCCAGCAGCAGGACAGGGGGATTCCAAGAGACCCAGTACTTC.

The chain combines TRBV7-2 with TRBJ2-3; possibly TRBD1 for D (5 bases). This CDR3 is built from 17 residues. In germline, CDR1 is SGHTA, CDR2 FQGNSA. Trimming left V 5 bases short and J 2 bases short, with 20 bases between. The CDR3 DNA reads TGTGCCAGCAGCACAGGAGAGGCGTTCCGGACCACAGATACGCAGTATTTT. This encodes CASSTGEAFRTTDTQYF. Full variable domain (remainder filled in from reference TRBV7-2 and TRBJ2-3): GAGVSQSPSNKVTEKGKDVELRCDPISGHTALYWYRQSLGQGLEFLIYFQGNSAPDKSGLPSDRFSAERTGGSVSTLTIQRTQQEDSAVYLCASSTGEAFRTTDTQYFGPGTRLTVL.

This chain's CDR3 is CASRPGGFSYEQYF. CDR3 DNA: TGTGCCAGCAGACCGGGAGGCTTCTCCTACGAGCAGTACTTC. The chain combines TRBV28 with TRBJ2-7; 7 nucleotides match TRBD2. This CDR3 comprises 14 residues. Germline CDR1 MDHEN, CDR2 SYDVKM. V dropped 6 bases and J dropped 0; count of bases not matched to a gene: 5.

The rearrangement links TRBV12-3 or TRBV12-4 to TRBJ1-1; D remains ambiguous. V was clipped by 2 bases and J by 3 bases, with 25 bases between them. This CDR3 is built from 19 residues. The chain's CDR3 is CASSLSPGWLDTEHTEAFF. The CDR3 DNA sequence: TGTGCCAGCAGTTTAAGTCCGGGGTGGCTAGACACCGAGCACACTGAAGCTTTCTTT.

The chain carries TRBV6-5 and TRBJ1-5, with D hard to call. V gave up 2 bases and J gave up 10 bases, with 12 bases separating them. The CDR3 extends over 13 amino acids. CDR1 MNHEY and CDR2 SVGAGI come from the germline V gene. The CDR3 spells CASSYALSQPQHF. CDR3 DNA: TGTGCCAGCAGTTACGCGCTCTCTCAACCCCAGCATTTT.

V gene TRBV7-9 combines with J gene TRBJ2-1, with TRBD2 matching over 8 bases. CDR3 length: 14 amino acids. After removal of 3 bases from V and 2 bases from J, the junction contained 0 bases not matched to a gene. Germline CDR1 and CDR2: SEHNR and FQNEAQ (reference sequence). The CDR3 DNA reads TGTGCCAGCAGCTTTAGCGGGGCCTACAATGAGCAGTTCTTC. Amino acid sequence: CASSFSGAYNEQFF.

CDR3 sequence (DNA): TGTGCCAGCTCAACCGGGACAGGGGCGGGTGATCAGCCCCAGCATTTT. Translation: CASSTGTGAGDQPQHF. The gene calls are TRBV18 and TRBJ1-5, with 10 positions matching TRBD1. Germline loops: CDR1 KGHSH, CDR2 LQKENI. This CDR3 region has 16 residues. V dropped 5 bases and J dropped 5; count of bases not matched to a gene: 9.

Only a few counts were recorded for this clonotype. This sequence joins TRBV11-1 and TRBJ2-1, with D possibly TRBD2 on 6 matching bases. This CDR3 region has 14 residues. Trimming removed 5 bases from V and 7 bases from J, with 15 bases in between. CDR1 and CDR2 (germline): SGHAT, FQDESV (reference sequence). The CDR3 reads CASSGGAPLNEQFF. CDR3 bases: TGTGCCAGCAGCGGCGGGGCTCCGCTAAATGAGCAGTTCTTC.

This chain joins TRBV10-3 and TRBJ2-3; 8 bases line up with TRBD1. CDR1 is ENHRY and CDR2 is SYGVKD in the germline V gene. Trimming took 4 bases from V and 6 from J; bases not matched to a gene: 12. The CDR3 length is 16 residues. CDR3 in amino acids: CAISAGQGRGEDTQYF. The CDR3 coding sequence is TGTGCCATCAGTGCCGGACAGGGAAGGGGTGAGGATACGCAGTATTTT.